These T cell receptor beta chains were read from a single sample in a study of PD-L1 blockade in urothelial cancer. The protocol was immunoSEQ multiplex PCR, while the TCRdb copy is restricted to in-frame clones and leaves out a portion. The sample consists of 50,000 to 75,000 clones, roughly four fifths of them appearing once. The sequences come from PBMCs, collected around atezolizumab (anti-PD-L1) treatment. The receptors derive from a man aged 70 or older with urothelial cancer. The CDR3 runs from the conserved cysteine through the conserved F or W.

V gene: TRBV5-1; J gene: TRBJ2-5; CDR3 protein: CASSLDRAQETQYF
V gene: TRBV28; J gene: TRBJ1-1; CDR3 protein: CASSAGGTVEAFF
V gene: TRBV28; J gene: TRBJ2-7; CDR3 protein: CASSLWLTTSGSFYEQYF
V gene: TRBV9; J gene: TRBJ2-2; CDR3 protein: CASSRQENTGELFF
V gene: TRBV6-1; J gene: TRBJ2-5; CDR3 protein: CASSPPTSQETQYF
V gene: TRBV27; J gene: TRBJ1-2; CDR3 protein: CASRATASFYGYTF
V gene: TRBV11-3; J gene: TRBJ2-2; CDR3 protein: CASSFTANTGELFF
V gene: TRBV9; J gene: TRBJ2-3; CDR3 protein: CASSVLSGSADTQYF
V gene: TRBV7-3; J gene: TRBJ2-2; CDR3 protein: CASSLTGVTGELFF
V gene: TRBV29-1; J gene: TRBJ1-2; CDR3 protein: CSVESRDRGLYGYTF
V gene: TRBV11-2; J gene: TRBJ2-2; CDR3 protein: CASSFMRGQGRTGELFF
V gene: TRBV6-5; J gene: TRBJ1-2; CDR3 protein: CASSSGARYGYTF
V gene: TRBV7-2; J gene: TRBJ2-5; CDR3 protein: CASSSGGETQYF
V gene: TRBV7-8; J gene: TRBJ2-2; CDR3 protein: CASSFPRENTGELFF
V gene: TRBV6-5; J gene: TRBJ1-1; CDR3 protein: CASSYSGRGNTEAFF
V gene: TRBV5-4; J gene: TRBJ1-2; CDR3 protein: CASSLTTTGEGGYTF
V gene: TRBV27; J gene: TRBJ2-7; CDR3 protein: CASSRSGRAKYEQYF
V gene: TRBV11-3; J gene: TRBJ2-3; CDR3 protein: CASSQRRLSTDTQYF
V gene: TRBV6-1; J gene: TRBJ1-2; CDR3 protein: CASRENFGVIGANYGYTF
V gene: TRBV5-5; J gene: TRBJ2-7; CDR3 protein: CASSLAGGREQYF